These T cell receptor beta chains were read from a single sample in a study of memory CD4+ T cells and cytomegalovirus serostatus. The repertoire was sequenced with immunoSEQ multiplex PCR; TCRdb's copy has only in-frame clones and lacks some. The data contain 50,000 to 65,000 clones, about 80% of them seen just once; the ten biggest clones take up about 2.6%. Sequenced material: memory CD4+ T cells from blood. The receptors come from an adult in good health and CMV-seropositive. CDR3s include the opening cysteine and the closing phenylalanine or tryptophan. A D gene is named only where the DNA matches it firmly. Clone sizes are given selectively: once, few, many, or a class where the clone is expanded.

>TRBJ2-5|TRBD2|.|TRBV4-1
CASSRGPGGGETQYF
TGCGCCAGTTCGAGGGGCCCCGGGGGGGGAGAGACCCAGTACTTC
>TRBJ2-5|.|.|TRBV6-5
CASSSTGRETQYF
TGTGCCAGCAGTTCAACAGGGAGGGAGACCCAGTACTTC
>TRBJ2-1|TRBD2|.|TRBV19
CASSEAGAGEQFF
TGTGCCAGTAGTGAAGCGGGAGCGGGGGAGCAGTTCTTC
>TRBJ2-4|.|.|TRBV27
CASSLHPKNIQYF
TGTGCCAGCAGTTTACACCCCAAAAACATTCAGTACTTC
>TRBJ1-2|TRBD1|.|TRBV11-1
CASSFSTGGTGGYTF
TGTGCCAGCAGCTTTTCAACAGGGGGCACGGGTGGCTACACCTTC
>TRBJ2-1|TRBD2|medium-sized|TRBV29-1
CSVRGLGYEQFF
TGCAGCGTTCGGGGACTAGGCTATGAGCAGTTCTTC
>TRBJ1-6|.|.|TRBV4-2
CASSQIEREGTPLHF
TGTGCCAGCAGCCAGATAGAGAGGGAGGGGACACCCCTCCACTTT
>TRBJ2-5|.|once|TRBV15
CATSRVGARSKETQYF
TGTGCCACCAGCAGAGTCGGAGCTCGATCGAAAGAGACCCAGTACTTC
>TRBJ2-2|.|.|TRBV7-3
CASSLRPPGPRTTGELFF
TGTGCCAGCAGCTTACGCCCCCCAGGGCCACGAACCACCGGGGAGCTGTTTTTT
>TRBJ1-1|.|.|TRBV9
CASSVDPQGNTEAFF
TGTGCCAGCAGCGTAGACCCCCAGGGGAACACTGAAGCTTTCTTT
>TRBJ1-2|.|.|TRBV2
CARYGYTF
TGTGCCAGATATGGCTACACCTTC
>TRBJ1-5|.|.|TRBV18
CASSPVGGWNQPQHF
TGTGCCAGCTCACCCGTGGGGGGCTGGAATCAGCCCCAGCATTTT
>TRBJ2-3|.|.|TRBV5-1
CASSLGQSTDTQYF
TGCGCCAGCAGCCTAGGACAAAGCACAGATACGCAGTATTTT
>TRBJ2-7|.|.|TRBV11-3
CASSLTPQTTYEQYF
TGTGCCAGCAGCTTAACCCCCCAGACCACTTACGAGCAGTACTTC
>TRBJ2-1|.|.|TRBV5-8
CASSFGGGPYNEQFF
TGTGCCAGCAGCTTCGGGGGCGGCCCCTACAATGAGCAGTTCTTC
>TRBJ2-4|TRBD1|once|TRBV2
CASRAEGGQGRLQYF
TGTGCCAGCAGGGCCGAGGGAGGACAGGGCCGTCTTCAGTACTTC
>TRBJ1-2|TRBD1|.|TRBV9
CASSYRDRGNGYTF
TGTGCCAGCAGCTACCGGGACAGGGGTAATGGCTACACCTTC
>TRBJ2-3|TRBD2|.|TRBV18
CASSPSSGGTDTQYF
TGTGCCAGCTCACCGTCTAGCGGGGGCACAGATACGCAGTATTTT
>TRBJ2-1|.|once|TRBV7-9
CASSYTRDSQADEQFF
TGTGCCAGCAGCTACACCCGGGACTCCCAAGCCGATGAGCAGTTCTTC
>TRBJ2-3|.|.|TRBV7-3
CASSLGGMGDTQYF
TGTGCCAGCAGCTTAGGCGGGATGGGAGATACGCAGTATTTT
>TRBJ1-1|.|.|TRBV6-1
CASRDPQGPTEAFF
TGTGCCAGCAGGGATCCCCAGGGCCCCACTGAAGCTTTCTTT
>TRBJ2-7|.|.|TRBV7-2
CASSLAGATSVKEQYF
TGTGCCAGCAGCTTAGCGGGGGCGACCTCCGTGAAGGAGCAGTACTTC
>TRBJ2-3|.|.|TRBV11-2
CASSLSFSSDTQYF
TGTGCCAGCAGCTTGTCGTTTAGTTCAGATACGCAGTATTTT
>TRBJ2-1|TRBD2|.|TRBV7-2
CASSFASGTYNEQFF
TGTGCCAGCAGCTTTGCTAGCGGGACCTACAATGAGCAGTTCTTC
>TRBJ1-1|.|once|TRBV6-6
CASIYDGMNTEAFF
TGTGCCAGCATTTACGACGGCATGAACACTGAAGCTTTCTTT
>TRBJ2-7|.|many|TRBV6-1
CASSEAGGSFEQYF
TGTGCCAGCAGTGAAGCCGGGGGCAGTTTCGAGCAGTACTTC
>TRBJ2-1|.|once|TRBV7-9
CASSSFRGYNEQFF
TGTGCCAGCAGCTCTTTTCGGGGCTACAATGAGCAGTTCTTC
>TRBJ1-1|.|.|TRBV18
CASSPQHRSMNTEAFF
TGTGCCAGCTCACCCCAGCACAGGTCCATGAACACTGAAGCTTTCTTT
>TRBJ2-5|.|.|TRBV7-2
CASSSAKGWTQYF
TGTGCCAGCAGCTCCGCGAAGGGCTGGACCCAGTACTTC
>TRBJ2-5|.|.|TRBV7-7
CASSPRPGETQYF
TGTGCCAGCAGCCCTAGACCGGGGGAGACCCAGTACTTC
>TRBJ1-3|.|few|TRBV6-5
CASSRGIGNTIYF
TGTGCCAGCAGCAGGGGAATCGGAAACACCATATATTTT
>TRBJ1-1|.|few|TRBV6-5
CASAFRGRDTEAFF
TGTGCCAGCGCTTTTAGGGGGAGAGACACTGAAGCTTTCTTT
>TRBJ1-2|.|few|TRBV29-1
CSVGQASYGYTF
TGCAGCGTTGGACAGGCCTCCTATGGCTACACCTTC
>TRBJ1-1|.|.|TRBV5-1
CASSDYRGNTEAFF
TGCGCCAGCAGCGATTATCGGGGGAACACTGAAGCTTTCTTT